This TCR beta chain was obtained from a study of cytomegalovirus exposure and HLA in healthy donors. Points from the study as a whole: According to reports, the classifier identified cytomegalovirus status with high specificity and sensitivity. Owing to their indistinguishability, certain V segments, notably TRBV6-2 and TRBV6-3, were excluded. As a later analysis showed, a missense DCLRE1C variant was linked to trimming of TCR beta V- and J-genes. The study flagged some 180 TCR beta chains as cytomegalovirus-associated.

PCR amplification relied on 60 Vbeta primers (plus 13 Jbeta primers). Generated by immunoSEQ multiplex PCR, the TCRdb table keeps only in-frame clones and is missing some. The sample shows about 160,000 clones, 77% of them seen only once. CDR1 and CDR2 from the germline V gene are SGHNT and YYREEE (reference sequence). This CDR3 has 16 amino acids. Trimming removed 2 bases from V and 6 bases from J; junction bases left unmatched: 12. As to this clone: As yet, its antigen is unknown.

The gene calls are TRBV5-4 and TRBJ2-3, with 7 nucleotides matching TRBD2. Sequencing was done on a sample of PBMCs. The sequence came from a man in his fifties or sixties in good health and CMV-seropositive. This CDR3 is CASSFFGGSPGDTQYF. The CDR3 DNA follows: TGTGCCAGCAGCTTTTTCGGGGGGTCGCCCGGGGATACGCAGTATTTT.